The entry below describes one TCR beta chain. What antigen it recognizes has not been identified. Base qualities were left out, and no much larger clone turns up one base away. The data are from a study of blood T cell repertoires in COVID-19 (dated by TCRdb to 2019 to 2021). For the study in its entirety: Samples covering the acute and convalescent phases of COVID-19 were provided by collaborators in the United States, Italy and Spain. The material from the prospective study consisted of cDNA or gDNA derived from T cells, B-cell-depleted T cells, or PBMCs. Deeply sampled blood TCRbeta repertoires from subjects exposed to, actively infected with, or recovered from COVID-19 were included in the dataset. The repertoires were released in a freely available public database intended as a resource for research on the immune response to SARS-CoV-2. Samples came from the ongoing ImmuneRACE study (first 160 participants) plus 1,254 subjects from 6 global collaborators. Sample metadata almost always included a de-identified subject ID, COVID-19 status, age in years and sex. Where available, HLA class I and class II types were obtained from metadata supplied by the sample provider rather than from assay-based typing. Overall study results and their limits: The amount of clinical and demographic metadata varied by source and participant and was provided uncurated.

The immunoSEQ Assay, a bias-controlled multiplex PCR, was used to amplify TCRbeta CDR3 regions from genomic DNA. The paper's processing steps were these. Within the assay, amplification of reference gene primers was used to estimate how many nucleated cells each sample contained. Sequence reads were collapsed and filtered to measure the absolute abundance of every unique TCRbeta CDR3 rearrangement. Productive Simpson clonality was computed per sample as the square root of Simpson's diversity index over productive rearrangements. Held by TCRdb, this immuneACCESS table contains in-frame sequences only and omits some clones. Under half of the omission traces to an unresolved V gene where checked; the cause of the rest is unknown. V, J and clone size derive from that table, while D and trimming were established from the DNA sequence. This sample comprises under 300,000 clones, roughly 89% of them detected only once. Roughly 5% of the sample lies in the top ten.

Ends trimmed: V by 8 bases, J by 4 bases; bases unmatched to a gene: 1. From the cysteine through the phenylalanine, the CDR3 covers 13 amino acids. Solely the CDR3 DNA is kept, with 39 bases framed from the first base. The germline V gene (reference sequence) gives CDR1 as LNHDA and CDR2 as SQIVND. Samples from volunteer blood donors who had recovered from COVID-19 were contributed by a second Seattle source. The collaborating institutions used their own protocols to collect whole blood in K2EDTA tubes. Collaborator samples were shipped for TCRbeta analysis as frozen whole blood, isolated PBMCs, or DNA extracted from either sample type.

Sequenced: peripheral blood. The rearranged segments are TRBV19 and TRBJ2-7; 14 bases in the junction line up with TRBD2. This clonotype was obtained from a woman in her 40s who had recovered from COVID-19. The CDR3 here reads CASGTSGGYEQYF. The DNA is TGTGCCAGTGGGACTAGCGGGGGTTACGAGCAGTACTTC.